These 14 T cell receptor beta chains were all obtained from the same sample, sequenced in a study of identifying expanded T cells in peripheral blood. Assay: immunoSEQ multiplex PCR; the TCRdb copy retains only in-frame clones and omits some. The sample records about 110,000 clones, around 89% being singletons. Sequenced sample: blood. All receptors derive from a person between 18 and 75 years old in good health.

The CDR3 here is CASSSLRGGSYNEQFF. The CDR3 DNA is TGTGCCAGCAGTTCGCTTCGAGGGGGCTCATACAATGAGCAGTTCTTC. The rearrangement links TRBV27 to TRBJ2-1; TRBD1 aligns across 7 bases. With 4 bases clipped from V and 4 bases from J, the junction kept 10 bases outside the gene matches. Germline CDR1 is MNHEY and CDR2 is SMNVEV (reference sequence). This CDR3 has 16 amino acids.

The chain employs TRBV28 and TRBJ2-7; 13 bases are a match to TRBD2. CDR1 MDHEN and CDR2 SYDVKM come from the germline V gene. The CDR3 contains 13 residues. V was clipped by 7 bases and J by 12 bases; unmatched bases: 9. The CDR3 DNA is TGTGCCAGCACCCCGGGACTAGCGGGGTCTTGGTACTTC. Translation gives CASTPGLAGSWYF.

The gene calls are TRBV11-2 and TRBJ1-3; D not resolved. Trimming left V 6 bases short and J 2 bases short, with 17 bases between. The CDR3 contains 16 residues. Germline-derived CDR1 and CDR2 are SGHAT and FQNNGV. The CDR3: CASSRLTGPPGNTIYF. The CDR3 DNA is TGTGCCAGCAGTAGGTTAACCGGGCCCCCTGGAAACACCATATATTTT.

This rearrangement joins TRBV6-1 to TRBJ1-1, with 8 nucleotides matching TRBD1. Trimming at V came to 7 bases and at J to 6 bases, leaving 7 bases not matched to a gene. Germline V gene lookup returns CDR1 MNHNS and CDR2 SASEGT. This CDR3 is built from 13 residues. The CDR3 DNA is TGTGCCAGCAATCAACAGGGGGTCCCTGAAGCTTTCTTT. Encoded protein: CASNQQGVPEAFF.

The chain carries TRBV27 and TRBJ2-3; D ambiguous. Germline CDR1 reads MNHEY; CDR2 reads SMNVEV (reference sequence). Trimming stripped 4 bases from V and 2 bases from J, with 4 bases between. The CDR3 has 12 amino acids. CDR3 residues: CASSSYTDTQYF. The DNA for the CDR3 is TGTGCCAGCAGTTCCTACACAGATACGCAGTATTTT.

The chain recombines TRBV6-5 with TRBJ2-7; 9 bases are shared with TRBD1. The CDR3 spans 14 residues. V gave up 4 bases and J gave up 1 base; unmatched junction bases: 2. Per the germline V gene, CDR1 is MNHEY and CDR2 is SVGAGI. CDR3 region: CASSSGQGSYEQYF. In nucleotides, the CDR3 is TGTGCCAGCAGTTCCGGACAGGGGTCCTACGAGCAGTACTTC.

V and J are TRBV27 and TRBJ2-7, with 12 nucleotides matching TRBD1. CDR1 is MNHEY and CDR2 is SMNVEV in the germline V gene (reference sequence). Losses at the gene ends were 2 bases for V and 4 bases for J; bases not matched to a gene: 3. There are 15 residues in the CDR3. The CDR3 here is CASSLGTGGYYEQYF. The DNA for the CDR3 is TGTGCCAGCAGTTTAGGGACAGGGGGCTATTACGAGCAGTACTTC.

This chain links TRBV6-5 with TRBJ2-7; TRBD2 is a possible D gene (6 bases). Germline V gene lookup returns CDR1 MNHEY and CDR2 SVGAGI. V lost 2 bases and J 4 bases, leaving 15 bases between the germline ends. This CDR3 has 15 residues. CDR3 sequence: CASSYGRFGGYEQYF. The DNA of the CDR3 is TGTGCCAGCAGTTACGGGAGATTCGGGGGTTACGAGCAGTACTTC.

V and J are TRBV12-5 and TRBJ1-1, with D perhaps matching TRBD1 (5 bases). V lost 1 base and J 6 bases, leaving 9 bases between the germline ends. The CDR3 totals 13 residues. The germline CDR1 and CDR2 sequences are LGHNT and FRNRAP. CDR3 sequence reads: CASGLGGEAEAFF. The CDR3 DNA is TGTGCTAGTGGTTTGGGGGGGGAAGCTGAAGCTTTCTTT.

In the case of this clone: Other DNA sequences in the same sample also yield this CDR3. The chain employs TRBV29-1 and TRBJ1-3; no clear D. Germline V lookup: CDR1 SQVTM, CDR2 ANQGSEA. V lost 1 base, J lost 4 bases, and 2 bases lay in between. The CDR3 covers 11 residues. The CDR3 loop is CSVEVGNTIYF. CDR3 bases: TGCAGCGTTGAAGTAGGAAACACCATATATTTT. The entire variable domain, with the rest obtained from reference TRBV29-1 and TRBJ1-3, is as follows: SAVISQKPSRDICQRGTSLTIQCQVDSQVTMMFWYRQQPGQSLTLIATANQGSEATYESGFVIDKFPISRPNLTFSTLTVSNMSPEDSSIYLCSVEVGNTIYFGEGSWLTVV.

This chain connects TRBV4-3 to TRBJ2-7, with a possible D match to TRBD2 (5 bases). V was clipped by 0 bases and J by 2 bases, with 8 bases between them. This CDR3 comprises 14 residues. CDR1 and CDR2 (germline): LGHNA, YSLEER. The CDR3 region has the DNA TGCGCCAGCAGCCAAGATCTAGCCCCCTACGAGCAGTACTTC. Protein: CASSQDLAPYEQYF.

V usage is TRBV15 and J usage is TRBJ2-6; D is unresolved. V dropped 4 bases and J dropped 1 base, with 8 bases sitting between them. This CDR3 is built from 15 residues. Per germline, CDR1 LNHNV and CDR2 YYDKDF (reference sequence). CDR3 amino acids: CATSTDTSGANVLTF. The CDR3 bases are TGTGCCACCAGCACTGATACATCTGGGGCCAACGTCCTGACTTTC.

The V call is TRBV5-8, the J call TRBJ1-1; D perhaps matches TRBD1 (5 bases). From germline, CDR1 is SGHTS and CDR2 YDEGEE. V lost 5 bases and J 2 bases, leaving 22 bases between the germline ends. The CDR3 spans 17 residues. CDR3 in amino acids: CASRTRDSKSLNTEAFF. The CDR3 DNA reads TGTGCCAGCAGGACCCGGGACTCTAAGTCACTTAACACTGAAGCTTTCTTT.

Of note for this clone: The junction differs from germline at one of its ends, possibly a read error. The chain couples TRBV7-9 to TRBJ1-1, with D perhaps matching TRBD1 (6 bases). CDR1 and CDR2 (germline): SEHNR, FQNEAQ (reference sequence). The CDR3 totals 14 residues. The CDR3 bases are TGTGCCAGCCGCTTGGGGGGGGCGCGGACTGAAGCTTTCTTT. Translated, it gives CASRLGGARTEAFF.